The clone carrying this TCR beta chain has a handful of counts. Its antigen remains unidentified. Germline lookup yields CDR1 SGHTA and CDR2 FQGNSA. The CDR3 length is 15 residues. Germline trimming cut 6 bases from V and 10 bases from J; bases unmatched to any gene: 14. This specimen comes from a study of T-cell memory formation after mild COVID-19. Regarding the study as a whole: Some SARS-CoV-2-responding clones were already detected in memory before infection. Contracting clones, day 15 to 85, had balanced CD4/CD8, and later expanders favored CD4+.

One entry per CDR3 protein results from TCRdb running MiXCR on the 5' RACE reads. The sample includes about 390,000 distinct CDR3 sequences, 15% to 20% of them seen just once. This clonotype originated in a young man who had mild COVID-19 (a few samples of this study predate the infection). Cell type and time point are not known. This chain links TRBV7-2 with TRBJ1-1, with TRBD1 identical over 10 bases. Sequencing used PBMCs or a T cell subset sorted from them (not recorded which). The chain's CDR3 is CASRTPGDRGPRAFF. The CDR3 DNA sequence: TGTGCCAGCAGGACGCCCGGCGACAGGGGGCCTCGAGCTTTCTTT.